A single TCR beta chain is shown here with its context. Antigen unknown. The read ends 3 residues before the CDR3 terminus; that terminus is restored from the germline J gene. The CDR3 runs to 15 residues. With V trimmed by 3 bases and J by 3 bases, 5 bases remained unmatched. CDR1 is SNHLY and CDR2 is FYNNEI in the germline V gene. The data derive from a study of T cells in women clearing cervical HPV infection. Across the study: Blood came at first lesion visit for cases, post-clearance for controls. Study-wide results and limits: Repertoire richness, not evenness, was significantly elevated in CIN3+ cases versus controls.

Sequencing used immunoSEQ multiplex PCR; TCRdb keeps in-frame clones, though not all of them. The table lists 30,000 to 35,000 clones. This chain links TRBV2 with TRBJ2-7, with 10 positions matching TRBD2. The clonotype comes from a woman aged 18 to 75 with a cervical HPV16 infection that either progressed to CIN3+ or cleared (not recorded which). Specimen: blood buffy coat. The CDR3 DNA, read in part, is TGTGCCAGCAGTGACAGGAGCGGGAGGGACTACGAG. This encodes CASSDRSGRDYE. The full CDR3 sequence reads CASSDRSGRDYEQYF.